This T cell receptor beta chain emerged from a study of blood T cell repertoires in COVID-19. In germline, CDR1 is SEHNR, CDR2 FQNEAQ (reference sequence). The CDR3 is 13 residues long. Trimming removed 3 bases from V and 6 bases from J, with 11 bases in between. The authors' processing: Amplifying reference gene primers gave estimates of nucleated cell counts. Libraries were prepared by immunoSEQ multiplex PCR; TCRdb keeps only in-frame clonotypes and omits some of them. V and J calls and clone size are as listed in that table; D and trimming were resolved from the DNA. In the table there are about 270,000 clones, 82% of which are singletons. This clone was picked up many times.

The receptor's source is a woman younger than 35 with acute or convalescent COVID-19. Sample: peripheral blood. The V and J genes are TRBV7-9 and TRBJ1-1, with unresolved D. CDR3 coding DNA: TGTGCCAGCAGCTTTTCGGGGTTTGCTGAAGCTTTCTTT. It yields the protein CASSFSGFAEAFF.